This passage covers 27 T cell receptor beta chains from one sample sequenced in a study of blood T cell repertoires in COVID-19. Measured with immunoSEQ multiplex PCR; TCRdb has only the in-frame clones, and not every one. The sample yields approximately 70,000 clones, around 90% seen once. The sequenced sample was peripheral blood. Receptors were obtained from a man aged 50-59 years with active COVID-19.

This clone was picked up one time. CDR3 bases: TGTGCCAGCAGCTTGGGACAGGGGACCCTTAATGAAAAACTGTTTTTT. Encoded protein: CASSLGQGTLNEKLFF. The gene calls are TRBV5-6 and TRBJ1-4, with 8 bases lining up with TRBD1. The CDR3 is 16 amino acids. The V gene's germline CDR1 is SGHDT and CDR2 YYEEEE. Unmatched junction bases numbered 5, after V lost 0 bases and J lost 4 bases. The variable domain in full, with the rest retrieved from reference TRBV5-6 and TRBJ1-4, is DAGVTQSPTHLIKTRGQQVTLRCSPKSGHDTVSWYQQALGQGPQFIFQYYEEEERQRGNFPDRFSGHQFPNYSSELNVNALLLGDSALYLCASSLGQGTLNEKLFFGSGTQLSVL.

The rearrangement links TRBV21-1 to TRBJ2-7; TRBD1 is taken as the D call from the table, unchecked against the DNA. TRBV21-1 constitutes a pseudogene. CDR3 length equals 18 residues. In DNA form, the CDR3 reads TGTGCCAGCAGCAAAAGGAGGGACACCGGGACAGGGGTTCGCGAGCAGTACTTC. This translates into CASSKRRDTGTGVREQYF.

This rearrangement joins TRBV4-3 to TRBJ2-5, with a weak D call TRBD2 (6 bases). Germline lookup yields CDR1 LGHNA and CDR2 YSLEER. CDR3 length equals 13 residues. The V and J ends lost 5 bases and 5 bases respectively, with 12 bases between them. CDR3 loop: CASSEDREETQYF. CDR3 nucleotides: TGCGCCAGCAGCGAGGACCGGGAGGAGACCCAGTACTTC.

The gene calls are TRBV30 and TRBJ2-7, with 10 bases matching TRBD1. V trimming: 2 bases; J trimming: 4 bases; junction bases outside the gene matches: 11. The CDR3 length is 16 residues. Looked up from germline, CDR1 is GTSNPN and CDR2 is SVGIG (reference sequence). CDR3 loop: CAWSTLGTGEWYEQYF. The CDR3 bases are TGTGCCTGGAGTACCCTCGGGACAGGGGAATGGTACGAGCAGTACTTC.

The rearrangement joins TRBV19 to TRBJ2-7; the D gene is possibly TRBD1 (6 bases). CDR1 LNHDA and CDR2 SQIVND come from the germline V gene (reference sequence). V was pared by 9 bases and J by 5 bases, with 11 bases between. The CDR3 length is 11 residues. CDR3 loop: CASAGQNEQYF. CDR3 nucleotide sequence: TGTGCCAGCGCCGGACAGAACGAGCAGTACTTC.

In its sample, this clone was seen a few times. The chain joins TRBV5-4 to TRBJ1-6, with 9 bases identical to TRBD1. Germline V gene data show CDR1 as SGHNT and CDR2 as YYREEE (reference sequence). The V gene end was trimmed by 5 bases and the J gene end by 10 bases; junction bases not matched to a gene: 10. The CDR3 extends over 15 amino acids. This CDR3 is CASSPAGQGKSPLHF. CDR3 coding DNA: TGTGCCAGCAGTCCGGCGGGACAGGGAAAATCACCCCTCCACTTT.

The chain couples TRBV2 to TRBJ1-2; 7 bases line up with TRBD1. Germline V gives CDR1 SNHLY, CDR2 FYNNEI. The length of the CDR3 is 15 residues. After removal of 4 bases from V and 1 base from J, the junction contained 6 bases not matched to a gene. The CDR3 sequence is CASSVRGQLNYGYTF. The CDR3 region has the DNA TGTGCCAGCAGTGTCCGGGGACAGCTTAACTATGGCTACACCTTC. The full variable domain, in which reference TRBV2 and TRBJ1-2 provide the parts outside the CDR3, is EPEVTQTPSHQVTQMGQEVILRCVPISNHLYFYWYRQILGQKVEFLVSFYNNEISEKSEIFDDQFSVERPDGSNFTLKIRSTKLEDSAMYFCASSVRGQLNYGYTFGSGTRLTVV.

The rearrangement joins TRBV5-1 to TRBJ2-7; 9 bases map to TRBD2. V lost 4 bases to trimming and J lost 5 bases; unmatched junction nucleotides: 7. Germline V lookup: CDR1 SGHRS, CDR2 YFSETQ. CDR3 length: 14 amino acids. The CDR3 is CASSPSGNLNEQYF. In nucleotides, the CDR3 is TGCGCCAGCAGCCCTAGCGGGAATCTGAACGAGCAGTACTTC.

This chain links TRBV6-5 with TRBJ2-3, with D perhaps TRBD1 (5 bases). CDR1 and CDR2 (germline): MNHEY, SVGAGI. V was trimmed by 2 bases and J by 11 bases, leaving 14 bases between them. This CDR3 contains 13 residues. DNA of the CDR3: TGTGCCAGCAGTTACACCTTCAGGGAAGGGCAGTATTTT. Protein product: CASSYTFREGQYF.

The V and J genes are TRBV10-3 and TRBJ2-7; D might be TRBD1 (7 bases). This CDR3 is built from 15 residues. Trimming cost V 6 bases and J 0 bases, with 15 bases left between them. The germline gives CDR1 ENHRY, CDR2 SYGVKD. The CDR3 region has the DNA TGTGCCATCAGCGCGGGACAGACAAGCTCCTACGAGCAGTACTTC. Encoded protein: CAISAGQTSSYEQYF.

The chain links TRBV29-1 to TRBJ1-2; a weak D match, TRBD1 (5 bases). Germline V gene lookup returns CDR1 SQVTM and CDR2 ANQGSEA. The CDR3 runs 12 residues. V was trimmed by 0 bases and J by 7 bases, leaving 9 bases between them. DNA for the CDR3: TGCAGCGTTGAAGATCCGGGGGGTGGCTACACCTTC. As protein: CSVEDPGGGYTF.

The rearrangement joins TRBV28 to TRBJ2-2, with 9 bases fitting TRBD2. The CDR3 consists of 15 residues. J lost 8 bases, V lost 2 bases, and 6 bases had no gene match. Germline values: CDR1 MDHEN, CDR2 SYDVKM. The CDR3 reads CASSLRGGAAGELFF. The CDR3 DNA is TGTGCCAGCAGTTTACGCGGGGGGGCCGCGGGGGAGCTGTTTTTT.

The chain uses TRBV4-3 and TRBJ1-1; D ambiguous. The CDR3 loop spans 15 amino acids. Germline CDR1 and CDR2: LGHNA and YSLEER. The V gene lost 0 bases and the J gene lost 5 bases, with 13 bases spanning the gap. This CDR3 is CASSQDSDGDTEAFF. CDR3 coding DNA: TGCGCCAGCAGCCAAGATTCCGACGGGGATACTGAAGCTTTCTTT.

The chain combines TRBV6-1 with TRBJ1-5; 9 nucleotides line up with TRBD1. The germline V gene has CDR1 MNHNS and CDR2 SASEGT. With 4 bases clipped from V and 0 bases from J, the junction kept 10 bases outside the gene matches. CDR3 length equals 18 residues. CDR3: CASSVPGQGVYSNQPQHF. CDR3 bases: TGTGCCAGCAGTGTCCCGGGACAGGGAGTTTATAGCAATCAGCCCCAGCATTTT.

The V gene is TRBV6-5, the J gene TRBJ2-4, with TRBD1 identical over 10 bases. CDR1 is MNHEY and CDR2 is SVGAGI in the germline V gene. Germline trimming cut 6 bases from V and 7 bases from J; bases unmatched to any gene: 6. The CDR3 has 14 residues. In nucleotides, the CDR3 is TGTGCCAGCAGCCCCGGACAGGGGGTCAACATTCAGTACTTC. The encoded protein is CASSPGQGVNIQYF.

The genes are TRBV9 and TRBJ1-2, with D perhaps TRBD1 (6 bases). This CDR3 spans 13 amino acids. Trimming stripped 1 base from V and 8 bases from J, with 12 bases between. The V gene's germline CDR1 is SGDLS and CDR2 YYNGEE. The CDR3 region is CASSVPPGGGYTF. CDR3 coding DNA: TGTGCCAGCAGCGTACCTCCTGGGGGCGGCTACACCTTC.

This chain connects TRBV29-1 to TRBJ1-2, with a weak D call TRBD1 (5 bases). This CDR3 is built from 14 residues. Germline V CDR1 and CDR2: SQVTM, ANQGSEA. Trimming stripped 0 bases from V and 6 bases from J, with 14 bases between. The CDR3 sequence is CSVEDPMARDGYTF. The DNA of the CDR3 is TGCAGCGTTGAAGACCCCATGGCCAGGGATGGCTACACCTTC.

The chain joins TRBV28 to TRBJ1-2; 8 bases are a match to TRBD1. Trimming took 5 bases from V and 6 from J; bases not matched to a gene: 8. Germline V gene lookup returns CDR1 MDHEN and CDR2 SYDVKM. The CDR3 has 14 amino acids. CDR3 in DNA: TGTGCCAGCAGTATGGACAGGGTAGCACATGGCTACACCTTC. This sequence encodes CASSMDRVAHGYTF.

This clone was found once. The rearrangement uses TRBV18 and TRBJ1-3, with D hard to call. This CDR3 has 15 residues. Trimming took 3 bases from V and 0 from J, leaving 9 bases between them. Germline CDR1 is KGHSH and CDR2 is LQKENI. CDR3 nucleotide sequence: TGTGCCAGCTCACCGGCTTCGGGCTCTGGAAACACCATATATTTT. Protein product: CASSPASGSGNTIYF.

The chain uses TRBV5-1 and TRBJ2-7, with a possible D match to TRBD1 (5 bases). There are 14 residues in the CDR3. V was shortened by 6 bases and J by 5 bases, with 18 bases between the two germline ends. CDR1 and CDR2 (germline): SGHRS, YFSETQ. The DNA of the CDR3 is TGCGCCAGCACCCACCAGGGAAGCTCAGACGAGCAGTACTTC. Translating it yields CASTHQGSSDEQYF. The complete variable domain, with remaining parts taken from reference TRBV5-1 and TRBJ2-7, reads KAGVTQTPRYLIKTRGQQVTLSCSPISGHRSVSWYQQTPGQGLQFLFEYFSETQRNKGNFPGRFSGRQFSNSRSEMNVSTLELGDSALYLCASTHQGSSDEQYFGPGTRLTVT.

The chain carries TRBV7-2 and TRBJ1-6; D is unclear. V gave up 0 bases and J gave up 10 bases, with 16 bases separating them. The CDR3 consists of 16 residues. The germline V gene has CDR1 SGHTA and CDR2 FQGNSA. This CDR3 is CASSLAGSGEGSPLHF. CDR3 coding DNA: TGTGCCAGCAGCTTAGCAGGGTCTGGGGAGGGATCACCCCTCCACTTT. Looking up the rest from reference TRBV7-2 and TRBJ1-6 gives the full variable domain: GAGVSQSPSNKVTEKGKDVELRCDPISGHTALYWYRQSLGQGLEFLIYFQGNSAPDKSGLPSDRFSAERTGGSVSTLTIQRTQQEDSAVYLCASSLAGSGEGSPLHFGNGTRLTVT.

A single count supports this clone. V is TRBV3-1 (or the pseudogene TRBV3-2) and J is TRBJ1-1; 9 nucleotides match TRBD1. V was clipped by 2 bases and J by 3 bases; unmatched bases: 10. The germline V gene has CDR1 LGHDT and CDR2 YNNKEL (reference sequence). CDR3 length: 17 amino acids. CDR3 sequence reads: CASSQKVSGTGYTEAFF. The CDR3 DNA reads TGTGCCAGCAGCCAAAAGGTATCCGGGACAGGGTACACTGAAGCTTTCTTT.

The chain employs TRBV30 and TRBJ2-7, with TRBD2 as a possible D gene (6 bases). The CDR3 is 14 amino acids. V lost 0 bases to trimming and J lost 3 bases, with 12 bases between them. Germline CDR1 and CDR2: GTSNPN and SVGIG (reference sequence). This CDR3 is CAWSVGGMVYEQYF. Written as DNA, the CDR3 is TGTGCCTGGAGTGTTGGGGGGATGGTCTACGAGCAGTACTTC.

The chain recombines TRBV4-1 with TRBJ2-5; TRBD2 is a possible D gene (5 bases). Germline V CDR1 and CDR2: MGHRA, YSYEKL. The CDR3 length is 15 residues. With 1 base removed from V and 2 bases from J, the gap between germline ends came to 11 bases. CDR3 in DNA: TGCGCCAGCAGCCAAGGAACTAGAAAGCAAGAGACCCAGTACTTC. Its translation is CASSQGTRKQETQYF.

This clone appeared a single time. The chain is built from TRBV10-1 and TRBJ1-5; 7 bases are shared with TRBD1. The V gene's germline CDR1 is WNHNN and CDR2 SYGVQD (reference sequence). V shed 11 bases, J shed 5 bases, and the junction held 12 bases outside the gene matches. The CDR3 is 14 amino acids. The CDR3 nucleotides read TGCGCCGGTCCGGGACAGTCACTATATCAGCCCCAGCATTTT. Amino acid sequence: CAGPGQSLYQPQHF.

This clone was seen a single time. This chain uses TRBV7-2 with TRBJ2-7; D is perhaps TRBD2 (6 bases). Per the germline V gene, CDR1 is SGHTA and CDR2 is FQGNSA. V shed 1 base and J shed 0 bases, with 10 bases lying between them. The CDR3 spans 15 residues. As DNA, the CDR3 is TGTGCCAGCAGCTTAGTTTCGACTAGCTCCTACGAGCAGTACTTC. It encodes CASSLVSTSSYEQYF.

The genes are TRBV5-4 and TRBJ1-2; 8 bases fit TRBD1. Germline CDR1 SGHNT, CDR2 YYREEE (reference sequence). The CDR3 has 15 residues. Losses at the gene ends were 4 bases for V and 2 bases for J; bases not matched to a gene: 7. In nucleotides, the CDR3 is TGTGCCAGCAGCCTCCGGACAGGGTCGAACTATGGCTACACCTTC. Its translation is CASSLRTGSNYGYTF.